Below are 13 T cell receptor beta chains sequenced from a single sample in a study of persistence of HIV-infected CD4 T cells (dated by TCRdb to the early 2020s). Per the publication, the treatment or condition label means: suppressive antiretroviral therapy. As a nonspecific positive control representing the CD4+ T cell repertoire, cells were stimulated with anti-CD3/anti-CD28 magnetic beads. Responding CD4+ T cells were sorted on the basis of upregulation of both CD40 ligand and CD69. These receptors lack a known antigen. The immunoSEQ hsTCRB assay version 4, run in survey mode, was used to sequence TCRbeta repertoires from genomic DNA. In its TCRdb copy, this immuneACCESS table keeps in-frame sequences only and misses some clones. Where compared with another copy, unresolved V genes explain less than half of these, and the others have no known cause. The sample data list tens of thousands of clones, and about 85% of these were observed just once. The top ten clones comprise roughly 0.46% of the sample.

The sequences come from CD4+ T cells sorted from PBMCs after roughly 18-hour stimulation, collected from a patient who received antiretroviral therapy. In the paper's terms, the cell subset or site label means: CD40L+CD69+ CD4 T cells responding to anti-CD3/anti-CD28 beads, representing the overall repertoire. These receptors were obtained from an adult woman with HIV who was CMV-seropositive.

This chain links TRBV30 with TRBJ1-4; no firm D call. CDR3 size: 10 residues. V lost 1 base and J 6 bases, leaving 0 bases between the germline ends. Germline V CDR1 and CDR2: GTSNPN, SVGIG (reference sequence). The CDR3 loop reads CAWSDEKLFF. The CDR3 DNA reads TGTGCCTGGAGTGATGAAAAACTGTTTTTT.

The V gene is TRBV7-5, the J gene TRBJ1-2; the D call TRBD1 from the table was never checked on the DNA. TRBV7-5 is listed as a pseudogene. This CDR3 is built from 15 residues. The CDR3 region is CARSIHRENRHGYTF. The CDR3 bases are TGTGCCAGAAGCATACATAGGGAAAACAGGCATGGCTACACCTTC.

The CDR3 bases are TGCGCCAGCAGCCCCGGCCAGGGTCCGGGTGGCTACACCTTC. Its protein is CASSPGQGPGGYTF. This chain links TRBV5-1 with TRBJ1-2; the D gene is possibly TRBD1 (5 bases). Looked up from germline, CDR1 is SGHRS and CDR2 is YFSETQ. The CDR3 consists of 14 residues. V was clipped by 4 bases and J by 7 bases, with 17 bases between them.

The chain joins TRBV10-3 to TRBJ2-1; D possibly corresponds to TRBD1 (5 bases). The germline V and J ends were trimmed by 4 bases and 8 bases, with 15 bases remaining between them. Germline V gene sequence: CDR1 ENHRY, CDR2 SYGVKD. The CDR3 is 14 residues long. The CDR3 DNA is TGTGCCATCAGTGTTATCAGGGAAGGTGATGAGCAGTTCTTC. Amino acids: CAISVIREGDEQFF.

This clone occurred once. The chain combines TRBV3-1 (or the pseudogene TRBV3-2) with TRBJ2-4; the D is unclear. Trimming shortened V by 4 bases and J by 4 bases, and 8 bases separated the two germline ends. Per germline, CDR1 LGHDT and CDR2 YNNKEL (reference sequence). CDR3 size: 13 residues. The CDR3 bases are TGTGCCAGCAGCCCCGGGCAGAAAAACATTCAGTACTTC. Its translation is CASSPGQKNIQYF.

The CDR3 bases are TGTGCCAGCAGCCAGACCAGACAGGGGTACGAGCAGTACGTC. It translates to CASSQTRQGYEQYV. This sequence joins TRBV6-5 and TRBJ2-7, with 8 bases lining up with TRBD1. CDR3 length equals 14 residues. The germline V gene has CDR1 MNHEY and CDR2 SVGAGI. After removal of 6 bases from V and 4 bases from J, the junction contained 8 bases not matched to a gene.

This sequence joins TRBV10-2 and TRBJ1-5; D is uncertain. The ends were cut back, 0 bases at V and 6 bases at J, with 9 bases in the middle. There are 14 residues in the CDR3. In germline, CDR1 is WSHSY, CDR2 SAAADI. The DNA for the CDR3 is TGCGCCAGCAGTGAGTCGGCTCTAGGTCAGCCCCAGCATTTT. Residues: CASSESALGQPQHF.

The chain has TRBV19 and TRBJ1-3, with 7 bases fitting TRBD1. This CDR3 is built from 14 residues. Losses at the gene ends were 7 bases for V and 0 bases for J; bases not matched to a gene: 3. Germline values: CDR1 LNHDA, CDR2 SQIVND (reference sequence). The CDR3 coding sequence is TGTGCCAGTACCAGGGACAGCTCTGGAAACACCATATATTTT. It yields the protein CASTRDSSGNTIYF.

This clone has just one count. CDR3 coding DNA: TGTGCCAGCAGTCGGGACAGGGGGCGCGGCGAGCAGTACTTC. This codes for CASSRDRGRGEQYF. The genes are TRBV2 and TRBJ2-7; TRBD1 matches 12 bases. Looked up from germline, CDR1 is SNHLY and CDR2 is FYNNEI. There are 14 residues in the CDR3. V was clipped by 5 bases and J by 6 bases; unmatched bases: 5.

This clone was observed a single time. The V call is TRBV5-1, the J call TRBJ1-2; a weak D match, TRBD1 (5 bases). The CDR3 is 15 amino acids. The ends were cut back, 4 bases at V and 0 bases at J, with 13 bases in the middle. Per germline, CDR1 SGHRS and CDR2 YFSETQ. The CDR3 protein is CASSTGTGANYGYTF. DNA for the CDR3: TGCGCCAGCAGCACCGGGACGGGAGCTAACTATGGCTACACCTTC.

The rearrangement uses TRBV6-5 and TRBJ2-7, with 7 positions matching TRBD1. The ends lost 5 bases at V and 3 bases at J; junction bases unmatched: 10. Germline values: CDR1 MNHEY, CDR2 SVGAGI. This CDR3 is built from 15 residues. This CDR3 is CASSPAVTGIYEQYV. The CDR3 coding sequence is TGTGCCAGCAGTCCTGCCGTGACAGGGATCTACGAGCAGTACGTC.

The chain combines TRBV19 with TRBJ2-6; no clear D gene. CDR1 is LNHDA and CDR2 is SQIVND in the germline V gene (reference sequence). This CDR3 region has 17 residues. V lost 3 bases and J lost 0, with 12 bases in between. CDR3 sequence reads: CASSIQDRSSGANVLTF. In DNA, the CDR3 is TGTGCCAGTAGTATCCAGGACCGCAGCTCTGGGGCCAACGTCCTGACTTTC.

The CDR3 DNA reads as TGCGCCAGCAGCCGACAGCTTATTGCAACTAATGAAAAACTGTTTTTT. It encodes CASSRQLIATNEKLFF. The chain has TRBV5-1 and TRBJ1-4, with a tentative D call TRBD1 (5 bases). V was clipped by 4 bases and J by 0 bases, with 13 bases between them. The CDR3 is 16 amino acids. Germline V lookup: CDR1 SGHRS, CDR2 YFSETQ. Based on the CDR3 plus reference TRBV5-1 and TRBJ1-4, the full variable domain is KAGVTQTPRYLIKTRGQQVTLSCSPISGHRSVSWYQQTPGQGLQFLFEYFSETQRNKGNFPGRFSGRQFSNSRSEMNVSTLELGDSALYLCASSRQLIATNEKLFFGSGTQLSVL.